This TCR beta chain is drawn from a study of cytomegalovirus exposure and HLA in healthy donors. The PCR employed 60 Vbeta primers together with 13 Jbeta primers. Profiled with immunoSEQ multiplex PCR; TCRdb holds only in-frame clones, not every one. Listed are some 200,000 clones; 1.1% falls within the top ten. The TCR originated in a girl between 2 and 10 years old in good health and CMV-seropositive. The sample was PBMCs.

The CDR3: CATSRGARVETQYF. As DNA, the CDR3 is TGTGCCACCAGCAGAGGAGCGCGAGTGGAGACCCAGTACTTC. This sequence joins TRBV15 and TRBJ2-5; D gene uncertain. CDR3 length: 14 amino acids. V was cut by 1 base and J by 5 bases, with 11 bases left in between. Per germline, CDR1 LNHNV and CDR2 YYDKDF (reference sequence).